Shown below are 8 T cell receptor beta chains from a single sample sequenced in a study of molecular identifiers for immune sequencing clone quantification. Via MiXCR, TCRdb re-called the PCR reads, giving one row per CDR3 protein. The data show about 640,000 distinct CDR3 sequences, with just under 20% seen just once and roughly 0.83% held by the top ten. Sequenced sample: naive CD8+ T cells from blood, with Jurkat cell RNA spiked in. Subset defined: FACS-sorted CD8+CD4-CCR7+CD45RA+ naive T cells. The receptors derive from a human donor in good health. Some libraries in this study had Jurkat cell RNA spiked in.

With respect to this clonotype: This may arise from a read error, as a much more abundant clone is one base away. The gene calls are TRBV20-1 and TRBJ2-3, with 12 bases matching TRBD2. Germline CDR1 DFQATT, CDR2 SNEGSKA (reference sequence). The CDR3 is 15 amino acids. The CDR3 bases are TGCAGTGCTAGAGGAACTAGCGGGGGGTTCGATACGCAGTGTTTT. It specifies CSARGTSGGFDTQCF.

A word on this clonotype: Just one base apart from a much larger clone, this may be a read error. The rearrangement joins TRBV5-4 to TRBJ2-2; 8 positions match TRBD1. This CDR3 region has 16 residues. The germline V gene has CDR1 SGHNT and CDR2 YYREEE (reference sequence). The CDR3 nucleotides read TGTGCCGGCAGCCCCCGGGACAGGCCGAACACCGGGGAGCTGTTTTTT. It codes for CAGSPRDRPNTGELFF.

This clonotype occurred a few times. This rearrangement joins TRBV18 to TRBJ2-7; D is perhaps TRBD1 (6 bases). CDR1 and CDR2 from the germline V gene are KGHSH and LQKENI. The CDR3 spans 15 residues. Between the trimmed V and J ends, which lost 3 bases and 0 bases, there was a span of 12 bases. The CDR3 nucleotides are TGTGCCAGCTCACCTGGACAGAGTTTCTCCTACGAGCAGTACTTC. Its protein product is CASSPGQSFSYEQYF. Variable domain in full (rest from reference TRBV18 and TRBJ2-7): NAGVMQNPRHLVRRRGQEARLRCSPMKGHSHVYWYRQLPEEGLKFMVYLQKENIIDESGMPKERFSAEFPKEGPSILRIQQVVRGDSAAYFCASSPGQSFSYEQYFGPGTRLTVT.

The count of this clonotype is one. Mismatch with germline at one junction end may stem from a read error. The chain carries TRBV4-3 and TRBJ2-5; D call uncertain. In germline, CDR1 is LGHNA, CDR2 YSLEER. This CDR3 has 15 amino acids. The chain's CDR3 is CTSSQDFGPQETQYF. The CDR3 DNA reads TGCACCAGCAGCCAAGATTTCGGGCCCCAAGAGACCCAGTACTTC.

In the case of this clonotype: A much larger clone sits a single nucleotide away, making a read error possible. The chain carries TRBV27 and TRBJ2-7, with D uncertain. Per germline, CDR1 MNHEY and CDR2 SMNVEV (reference sequence). The length of the CDR3 is 15 residues. V dropped 5 bases and J dropped 5 bases, with 19 bases sitting between them. Written as DNA, the CDR3 is TGTGCCAGCAGTCCATTTATGGCGCCTGGGGACGAGCAGTACTTC. This gives the protein CASSPFMAPGDEQYF.

This clonotype was observed at least ten times. V is TRBV5-5 and J is TRBJ2-7; 8 bases match TRBD2. The CDR3 contains 13 residues. Looked up from germline, CDR1 is SGHKS and CDR2 is YYEKEE (reference sequence). V lost 6 bases and J lost 6; bases outside the gene matches: 8. The CDR3 nucleotides read TGTGCCAGCAAGGCAGGACTAGCAGTCGAGCAGTACTTC. The encoded protein is CASKAGLAVEQYF.

This clonotype was counted ten times or more. The chain is built from TRBV29-1 and TRBJ1-1; D is ambiguous. In germline, CDR1 is SQVTM, CDR2 ANQGSEA. V lost 3 bases to trimming and J lost 5 bases, with 13 bases between them. The CDR3 runs to 13 residues. The CDR3 DNA follows: TGCAGCGTTGACGAAGGAGGAGGGACTGAAGCTTTCTTT. It codes for CSVDEGGGTEAFF.

There are a few counts of this clonotype. V and J are TRBV4-3 and TRBJ1-3; D gene unclear. Germline-derived CDR1 and CDR2 are LGHNA and YSLEER. Trimming took 3 bases from V and 0 from J, leaving 21 bases between them. CDR3 length: 19 amino acids. This CDR3 is CASSHRPPGTADSGNTIYF. The CDR3 nucleotides read TGCGCCAGCAGCCATCGCCCACCCGGCACGGCCGACTCTGGAAACACCATATATTTT.